Below are 7 T cell receptor beta chains sequenced from a single sample in a study of beta chain features in type 1 diabetes. No antigen has been assigned to these receptors. Overall study findings and caveats: Patients with Type 1 diabetes showed moderately but significantly shorter TCRB CDR3s in all four CD4+ subsets.

The authors reverse transcribed all of the isolated RNA, so sequencing captured expressed TCRB transcripts. Profiling relied on immunoSEQ multiplex PCR, and the TCRdb table lists in-frame clones only, not all of them. The sample yields roughly 150,000 clones, roughly 8% seen once. Sequenced sample: central memory CD4+ T cells from blood. All receptors derive from a middle-aged woman with type 1 diabetes.

This clone was seen only a few times. The genes are TRBV2 and TRBJ2-5; 7 positions agree with TRBD2. CDR1 SNHLY and CDR2 FYNNEI come from the germline V gene. The trim removed 5 bases at V and 4 bases at J, leaving 10 bases unmatched. The CDR3 contains 15 residues. The CDR3 DNA sequence: TGTGCCAGCAGTTCGAGGAGAACGGGAGGAGAGACCCAGTACTTC. It translates to CASSSRRTGGETQYF.

This clone was counted ten times or more. This chain links TRBV4-3 with TRBJ1-6; D perhaps matches TRBD1 (5 bases). Germline CDR1 LGHNA, CDR2 YSLEER. Trimming took 4 bases from V and 9 from J, leaving 16 bases between them. The CDR3 totals 15 residues. CDR3 amino acids: CASSLTDGGGSPLHF. CDR3 in DNA: TGCGCCAGCAGCCTAACGGACGGGGGAGGTTCACCCCTCCACTTT.

This clone was seen a handful of times. Within the sample, other DNA sequences also encode this same CDR3. The CDR3 DNA is TGTGCCAGCAGCCAAGGACAGGGGTCCTACGAGCAGTACTTC. Protein product: CASSQGQGSYEQYF. The chain employs TRBV4-2 and TRBJ2-7; 8 bases line up with TRBD1. The CDR3 runs 14 residues. V was clipped by 1 base and J by 1 base; unmatched bases: 0. The germline gives CDR1 LGHNA, CDR2 YNFKEQ.

J is TRBJ2-1 and V is TRBV11-2; perhaps TRBD2 as D (6 bases). The CDR3 sequence is 18 residues long. The germline V gene has CDR1 SGHAT and CDR2 FQNNGV. With 5 bases removed from V and 0 bases from J, the gap between germline ends came to 20 bases. The CDR3 protein is CASSRHSGWTSSYNEQFF. As DNA, the CDR3 is TGTGCCAGCAGCCGCCACAGCGGGTGGACGAGCTCCTACAATGAGCAGTTCTTC.

V is TRBV7-2 and J is TRBJ1-1; D ambiguous. The CDR3 is 14 residues long. Trimming took off 2 bases at V and 2 bases at J, with 9 bases between the two ends. From germline, CDR1 is SGHTA and CDR2 FQGNSA. CDR3 sequence: CASSLSSVNTEAFF. CDR3 sequence (DNA): TGTGCCAGCAGCTTAAGTTCAGTCAACACTGAAGCTTTCTTT.

This clone was detected only a few times. This chain connects TRBV7-9 to TRBJ2-5; 11 nucleotides agree with TRBD1. Per the germline V gene, CDR1 is SEHNR and CDR2 is FQNEAQ (reference sequence). V trimming: 5 bases; J trimming: 1 base; junction bases outside the gene matches: 3. This CDR3 region has 15 residues. CDR3 sequence reads: CASSPGTGGQETQYF. For the CDR3, the DNA is TGTGCCAGCAGCCCGGGGACAGGGGGCCAAGAGACCCAGTACTTC.

This chain joins TRBV7-3 and TRBJ2-6; D gene uncertain. CDR3 length equals 17 residues. V shed 0 bases and J shed 1 base, with 10 bases lying between them. Germline V gene data show CDR1 as SGHTA and CDR2 as FQGTGA. The DNA of the CDR3 is TGTGCCAGCAGCTTAACGCCCTTGCGGTCTGGGGCCAACGTCCTGACTTTC. Translating gives CASSLTPLRSGANVLTF.